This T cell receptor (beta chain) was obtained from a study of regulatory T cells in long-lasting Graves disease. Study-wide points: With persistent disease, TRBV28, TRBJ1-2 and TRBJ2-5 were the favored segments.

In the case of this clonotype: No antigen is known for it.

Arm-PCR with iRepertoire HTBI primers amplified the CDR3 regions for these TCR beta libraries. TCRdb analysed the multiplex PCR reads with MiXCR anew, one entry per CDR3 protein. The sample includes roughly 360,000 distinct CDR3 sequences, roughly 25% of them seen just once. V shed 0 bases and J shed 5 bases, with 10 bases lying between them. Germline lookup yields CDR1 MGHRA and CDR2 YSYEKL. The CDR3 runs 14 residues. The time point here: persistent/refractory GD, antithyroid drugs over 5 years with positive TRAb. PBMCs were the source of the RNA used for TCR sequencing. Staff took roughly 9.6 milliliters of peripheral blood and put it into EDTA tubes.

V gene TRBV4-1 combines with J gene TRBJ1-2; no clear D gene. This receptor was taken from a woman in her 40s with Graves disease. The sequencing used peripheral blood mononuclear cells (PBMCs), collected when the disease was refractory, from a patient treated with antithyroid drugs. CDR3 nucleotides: TGCGCCAGCAGCCAAGATCCACTGGGATATGGCTACACCTTC. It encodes CASSQDPLGYGYTF.